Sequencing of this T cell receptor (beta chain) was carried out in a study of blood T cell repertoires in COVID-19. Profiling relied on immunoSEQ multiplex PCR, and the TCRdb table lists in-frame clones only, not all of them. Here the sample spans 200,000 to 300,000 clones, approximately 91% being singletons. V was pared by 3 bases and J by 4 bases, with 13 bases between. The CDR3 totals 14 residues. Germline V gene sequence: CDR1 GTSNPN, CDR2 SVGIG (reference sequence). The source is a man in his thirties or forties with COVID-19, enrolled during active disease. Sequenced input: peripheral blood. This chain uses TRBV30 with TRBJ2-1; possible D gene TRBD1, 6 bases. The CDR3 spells CAWRVRQGYNEQFF. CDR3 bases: TGTGCCTGGAGGGTCCGGCAGGGGTACAATGAGCAGTTCTTC.